This T cell receptor beta chain originates from a study of shared clonotypes between healthy human individuals. The wider study: Aged 18 to 49, the donors were two women and three men.

This table comes from immunoSEQ multiplex PCR, and its TCRdb copy is limited to in-frame clones, with some not included. Of about 2.1 million clones listed, approximately 92% are singletons. This clone was seen a single time. Antigen: not known. Naive CD8 populations comprised CD45RO-negative cells positively selected for CCR7, excluding terminally differentiated effector memory CD45RA+ cells. Study-level findings and limits: Among several donors, approximately 5.4% of naive CD4 clonotypes were found in common. Non-shared clonotypes were found to have lower generation probabilities than the clonotypes that were shared by all four of the sorted-subset donors.

The CDR3 totals 12 residues. V was shortened by 3 bases and J by 4 bases, with 3 bases between the two germline ends. CDR1 and CDR2 from the germline V gene are SEHNR and FQNEAQ (reference sequence). The sample taken for sequencing was naive CD8+ T cells from PBMCs. This TCR derives from a man between 18 and 35 years old in good health. Some clones in this sample may be carry-over from other donors' samples. The V call is TRBV7-9, the J call TRBJ1-4; D call uncertain. In nucleotides, the CDR3 is TGTGCCAGCAGCTTTTATAATGAAAAACTGTTTTTT. Residues: CASSFYNEKLFF.